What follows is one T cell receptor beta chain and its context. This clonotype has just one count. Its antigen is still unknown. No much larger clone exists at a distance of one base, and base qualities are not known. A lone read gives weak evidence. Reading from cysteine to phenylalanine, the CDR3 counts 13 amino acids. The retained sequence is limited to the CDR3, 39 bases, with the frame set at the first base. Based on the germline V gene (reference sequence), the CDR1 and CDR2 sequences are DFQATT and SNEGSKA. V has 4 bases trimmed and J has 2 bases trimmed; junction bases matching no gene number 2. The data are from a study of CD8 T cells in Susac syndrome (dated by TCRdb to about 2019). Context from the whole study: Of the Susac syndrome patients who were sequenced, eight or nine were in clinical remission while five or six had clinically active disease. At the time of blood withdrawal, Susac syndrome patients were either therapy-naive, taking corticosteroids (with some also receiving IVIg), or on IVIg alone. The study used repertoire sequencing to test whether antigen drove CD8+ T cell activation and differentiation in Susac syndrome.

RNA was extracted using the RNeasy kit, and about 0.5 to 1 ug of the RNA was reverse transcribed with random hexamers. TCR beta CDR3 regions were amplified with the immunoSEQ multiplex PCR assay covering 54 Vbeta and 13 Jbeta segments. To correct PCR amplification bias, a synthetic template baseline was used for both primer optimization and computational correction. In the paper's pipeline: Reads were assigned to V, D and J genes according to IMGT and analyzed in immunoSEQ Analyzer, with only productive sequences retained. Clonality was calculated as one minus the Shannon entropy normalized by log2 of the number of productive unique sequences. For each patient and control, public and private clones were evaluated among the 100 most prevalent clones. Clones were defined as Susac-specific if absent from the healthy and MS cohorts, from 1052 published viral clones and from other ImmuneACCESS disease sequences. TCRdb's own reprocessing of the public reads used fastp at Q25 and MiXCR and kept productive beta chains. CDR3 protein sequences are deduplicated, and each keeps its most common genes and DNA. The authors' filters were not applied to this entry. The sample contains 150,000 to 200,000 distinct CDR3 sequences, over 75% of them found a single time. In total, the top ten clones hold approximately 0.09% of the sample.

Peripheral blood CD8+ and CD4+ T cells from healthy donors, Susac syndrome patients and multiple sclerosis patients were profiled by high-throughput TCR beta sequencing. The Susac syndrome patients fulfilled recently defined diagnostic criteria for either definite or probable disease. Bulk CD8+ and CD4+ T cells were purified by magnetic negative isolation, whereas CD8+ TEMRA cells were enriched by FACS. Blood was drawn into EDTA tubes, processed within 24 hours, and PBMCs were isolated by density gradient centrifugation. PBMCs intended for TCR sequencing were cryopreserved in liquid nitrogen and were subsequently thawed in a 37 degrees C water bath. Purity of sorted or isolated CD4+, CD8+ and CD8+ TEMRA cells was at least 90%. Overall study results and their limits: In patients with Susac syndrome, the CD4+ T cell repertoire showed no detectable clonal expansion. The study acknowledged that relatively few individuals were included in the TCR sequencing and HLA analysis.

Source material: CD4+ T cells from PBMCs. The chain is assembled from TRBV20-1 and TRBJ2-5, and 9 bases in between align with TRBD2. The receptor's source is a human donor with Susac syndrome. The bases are TGCAGTGCTATAGCGGGGGTTCAAGAGACCCAGTACTTC. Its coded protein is CSAIAGVQETQYF.